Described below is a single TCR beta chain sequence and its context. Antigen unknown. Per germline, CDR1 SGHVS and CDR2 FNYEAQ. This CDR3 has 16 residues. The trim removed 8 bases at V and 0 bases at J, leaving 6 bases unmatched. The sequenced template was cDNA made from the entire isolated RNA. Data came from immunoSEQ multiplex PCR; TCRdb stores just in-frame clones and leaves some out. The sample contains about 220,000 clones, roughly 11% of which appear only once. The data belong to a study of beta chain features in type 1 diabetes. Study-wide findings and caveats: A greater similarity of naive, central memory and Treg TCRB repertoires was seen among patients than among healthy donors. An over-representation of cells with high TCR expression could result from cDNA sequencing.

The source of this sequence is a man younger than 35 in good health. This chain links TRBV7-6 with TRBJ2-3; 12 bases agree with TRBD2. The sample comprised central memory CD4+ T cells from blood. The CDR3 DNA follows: TGTGCCAGCCACAAAGGACTAGCGGGAAGCACAGATACGCAGTATTTT. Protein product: CASHKGLAGSTDTQYF.